This T cell receptor (beta chain) was sequenced during a study of neurological immune-mediated disorders. Study findings and constraints: Any association between clinical or MRI features and the multiple sclerosis repertoire cluster was absent.

The time point is: longitudinal time-point 2. The making of cDNA relied on 5'RACE with 10-nucleotide random UMIs. Every sequencing run returned over 180 million TCR-beta sequences, which were derived from 15-18 subjects. TCRdb independently ran MiXCR on the 5' RACE reads; one entry per CDR3 protein. The table records roughly 80,000 distinct CDR3 sequences, 4.5% to 7.5% of them present only once. Germline CDR1 reads SGHRS; CDR2 reads YFSETQ. V lost 0 bases and J lost 4, with 14 bases in between. The CDR3 has 15 amino acids. This clonotype was recorded many times. Its antigen is still unknown. The sequence was collected from a woman aged 55-69 years with multiple sclerosis. Sequencing used PBMCs. This chain joins TRBV5-1 and TRBJ2-7; D is ambiguous. In DNA, the CDR3 is TGCGCCAGCAGCTTGGCTTCCGGGCAACCTTACGAGCAGTACTTC. Translating gives CASSLASGQPYEQYF.